This T cell receptor (beta chain) was identified during a study of blood T cell repertoires in COVID-19. The repertoire was sequenced with immunoSEQ multiplex PCR; TCRdb's copy has only in-frame clones and lacks some. This sample yields some 200,000 clones, of which about 80% are seen a single time; approximately 4.8% belongs to the top ten. CDR3 size: 15 residues. The germline CDR1 and CDR2 sequences are PRHDT and FYEKMQ (reference sequence). V was pared by 5 bases and J by 8 bases, with 7 bases of the junction left unmatched. Sample: PBMCs or T cells enriched from blood (not recorded which). V gene TRBV13 combines with J gene TRBJ1-4; 11 nucleotides align to TRBD1. This clonotype was sampled from a woman in her forties or fifties who had been exposed to COVID-19. The DNA of the CDR3 is TGTGCCAGCAGCCCCCAGGGACAGGGGGGGGAAAAACTGTTTTTT. Protein sequence: CASSPQGQGGEKLFF.